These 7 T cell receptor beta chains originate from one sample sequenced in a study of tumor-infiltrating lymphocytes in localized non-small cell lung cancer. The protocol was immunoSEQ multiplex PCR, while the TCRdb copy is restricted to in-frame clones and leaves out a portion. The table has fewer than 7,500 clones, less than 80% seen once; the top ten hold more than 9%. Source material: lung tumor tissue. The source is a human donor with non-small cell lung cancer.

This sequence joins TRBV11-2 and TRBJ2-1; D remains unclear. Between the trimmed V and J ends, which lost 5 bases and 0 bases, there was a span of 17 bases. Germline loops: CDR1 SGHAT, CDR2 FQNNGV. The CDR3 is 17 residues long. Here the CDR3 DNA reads TGTGCCAGCAGCCGGCCATCGGTTCCCAGCTCCTACAATGAGCAGTTCTTC. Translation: CASSRPSVPSSYNEQFF.

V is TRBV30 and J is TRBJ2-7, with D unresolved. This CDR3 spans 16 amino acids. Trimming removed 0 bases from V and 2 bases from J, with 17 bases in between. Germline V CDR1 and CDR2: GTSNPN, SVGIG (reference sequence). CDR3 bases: TGTGCCTGGAGTGTAATGGGATCATCAGGCGCCTACGAGCAGTACTTC. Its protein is CAWSVMGSSGAYEQYF.

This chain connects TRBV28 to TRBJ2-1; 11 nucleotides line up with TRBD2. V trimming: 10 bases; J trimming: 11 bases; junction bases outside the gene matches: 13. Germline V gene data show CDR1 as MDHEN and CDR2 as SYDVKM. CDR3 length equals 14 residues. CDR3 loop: CATEEGIAGGKQFF. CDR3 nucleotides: TGTGCCACCGAGGAGGGAATAGCGGGAGGGAAGCAGTTCTTC.

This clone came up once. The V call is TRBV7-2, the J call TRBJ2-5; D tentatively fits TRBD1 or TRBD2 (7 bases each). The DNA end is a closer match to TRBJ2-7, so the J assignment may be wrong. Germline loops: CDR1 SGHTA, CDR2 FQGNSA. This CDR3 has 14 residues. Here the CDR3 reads CASSSQGGPYEQYF. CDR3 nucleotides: TGTGCCAGCAGCTCCCAGGGGGGGCCCTACGAGCAGTACTTC.

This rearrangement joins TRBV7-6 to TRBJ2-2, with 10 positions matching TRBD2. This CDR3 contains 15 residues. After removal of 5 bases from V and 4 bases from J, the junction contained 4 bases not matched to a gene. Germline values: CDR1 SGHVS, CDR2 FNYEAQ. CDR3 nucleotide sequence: TGTGCCAGCAGCCCAGGGACTAGCGCCACCGGGGAGCTGTTTTTT. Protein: CASSPGTSATGELFF. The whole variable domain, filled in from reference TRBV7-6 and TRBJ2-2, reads GAGVSQSPRYKVTKRGQDVALRCDPISGHVSLYWYRQALGQGPEFLTYFNYEAQQDKSGLPNDRFSAERPEGSISTLTIQRTEQRDSAMYRCASSPGTSATGELFFGEGSRLTVL.

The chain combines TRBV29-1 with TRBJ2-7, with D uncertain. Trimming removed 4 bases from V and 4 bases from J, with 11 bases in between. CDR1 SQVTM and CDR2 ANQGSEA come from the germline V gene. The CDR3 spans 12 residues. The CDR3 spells CSVAQDSYEQYF. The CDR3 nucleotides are TGCAGCGTTGCCCAGGATTCTTACGAGCAGTACTTC.

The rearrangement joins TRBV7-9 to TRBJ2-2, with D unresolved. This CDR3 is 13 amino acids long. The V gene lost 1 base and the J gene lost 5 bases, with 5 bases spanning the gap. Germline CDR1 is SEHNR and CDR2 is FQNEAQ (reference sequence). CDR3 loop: CASSLGGTGELFF. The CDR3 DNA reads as TGTGCCAGCAGCTTAGGCGGAACCGGGGAGCTGTTTTTT.